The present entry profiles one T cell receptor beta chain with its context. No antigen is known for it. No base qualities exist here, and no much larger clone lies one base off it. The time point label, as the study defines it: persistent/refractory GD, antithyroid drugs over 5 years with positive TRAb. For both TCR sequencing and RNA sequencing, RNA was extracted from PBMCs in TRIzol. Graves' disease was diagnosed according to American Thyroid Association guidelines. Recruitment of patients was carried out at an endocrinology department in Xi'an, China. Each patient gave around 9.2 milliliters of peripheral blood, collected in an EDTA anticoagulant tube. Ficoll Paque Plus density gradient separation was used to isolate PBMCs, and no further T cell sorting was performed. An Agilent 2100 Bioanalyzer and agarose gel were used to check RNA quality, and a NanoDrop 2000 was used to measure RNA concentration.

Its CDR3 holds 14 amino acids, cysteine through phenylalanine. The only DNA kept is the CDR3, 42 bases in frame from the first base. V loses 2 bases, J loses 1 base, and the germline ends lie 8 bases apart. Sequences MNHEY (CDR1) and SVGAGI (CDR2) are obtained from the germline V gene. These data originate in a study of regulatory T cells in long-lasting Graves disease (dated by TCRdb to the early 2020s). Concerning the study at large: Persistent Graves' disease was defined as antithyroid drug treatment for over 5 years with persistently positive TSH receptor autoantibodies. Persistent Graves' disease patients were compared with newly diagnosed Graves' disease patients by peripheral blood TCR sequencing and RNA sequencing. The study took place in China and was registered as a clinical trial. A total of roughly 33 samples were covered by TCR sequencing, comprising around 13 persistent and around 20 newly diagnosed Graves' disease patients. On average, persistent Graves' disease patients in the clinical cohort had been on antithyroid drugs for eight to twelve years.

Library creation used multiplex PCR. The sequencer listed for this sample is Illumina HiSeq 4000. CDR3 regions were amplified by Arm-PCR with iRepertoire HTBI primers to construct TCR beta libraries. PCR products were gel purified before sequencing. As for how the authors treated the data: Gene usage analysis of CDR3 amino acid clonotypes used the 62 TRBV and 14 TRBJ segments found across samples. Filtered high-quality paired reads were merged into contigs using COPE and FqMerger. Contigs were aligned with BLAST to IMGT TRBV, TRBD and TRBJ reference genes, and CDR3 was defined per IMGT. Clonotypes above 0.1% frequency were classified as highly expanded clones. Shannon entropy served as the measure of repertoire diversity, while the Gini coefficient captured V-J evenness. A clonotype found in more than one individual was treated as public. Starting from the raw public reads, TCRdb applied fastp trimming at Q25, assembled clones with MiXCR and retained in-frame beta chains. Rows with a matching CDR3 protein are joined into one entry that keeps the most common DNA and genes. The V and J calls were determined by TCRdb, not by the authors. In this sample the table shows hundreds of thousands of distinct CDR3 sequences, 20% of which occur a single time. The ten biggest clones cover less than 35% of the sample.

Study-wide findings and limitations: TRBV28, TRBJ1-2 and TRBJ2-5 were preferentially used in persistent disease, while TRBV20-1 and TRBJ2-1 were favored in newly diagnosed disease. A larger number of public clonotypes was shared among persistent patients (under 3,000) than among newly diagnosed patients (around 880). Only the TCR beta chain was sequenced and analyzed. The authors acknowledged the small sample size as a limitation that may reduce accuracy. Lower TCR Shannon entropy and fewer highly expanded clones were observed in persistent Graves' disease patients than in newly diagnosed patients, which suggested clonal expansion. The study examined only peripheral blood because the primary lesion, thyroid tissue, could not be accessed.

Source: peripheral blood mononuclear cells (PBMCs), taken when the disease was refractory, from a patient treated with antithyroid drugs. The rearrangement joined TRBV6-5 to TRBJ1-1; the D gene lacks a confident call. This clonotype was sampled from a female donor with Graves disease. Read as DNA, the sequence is TGTGCCAGCAGTTACGGGGTGGGGAACACTGAAGCTTTCTTT. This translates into CASSYGVGNTEAFF.